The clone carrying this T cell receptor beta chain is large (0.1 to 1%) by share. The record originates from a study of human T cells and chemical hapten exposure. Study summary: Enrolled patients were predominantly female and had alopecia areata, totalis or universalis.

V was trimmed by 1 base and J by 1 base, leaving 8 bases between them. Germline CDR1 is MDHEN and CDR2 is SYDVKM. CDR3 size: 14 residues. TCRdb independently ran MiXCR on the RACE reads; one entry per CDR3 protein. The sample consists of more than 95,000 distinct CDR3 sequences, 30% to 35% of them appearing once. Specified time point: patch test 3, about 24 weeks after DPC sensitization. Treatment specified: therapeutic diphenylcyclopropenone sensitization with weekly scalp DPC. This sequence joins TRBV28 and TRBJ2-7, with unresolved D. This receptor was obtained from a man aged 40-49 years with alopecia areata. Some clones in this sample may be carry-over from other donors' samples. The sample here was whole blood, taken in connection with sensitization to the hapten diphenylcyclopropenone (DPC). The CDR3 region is CASSLLGRSYEQYF. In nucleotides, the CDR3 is TGTGCCAGCAGTTTATTGGGCCGGTCCTACGAGCAGTACTTC.